The text below deals with one T cell receptor (beta chain). The V gene's germline CDR1 is LNHDA and CDR2 SQIVND (reference sequence). The CDR3 runs to 15 residues. The trim removed 6 bases at V and 0 bases at J, leaving 4 bases unmatched. This PCR relied on a set of 60 Vbeta primers and 13 Jbeta primers. Assay used: immunoSEQ multiplex PCR; TCRdb lists only in-frame clones, some missing. The sample includes hundreds of thousands of clones, approximately 80% of them seen just once. This specimen comes from a study of cytomegalovirus exposure and HLA in healthy donors. The sequencing sample was made of PBMCs. The chain recombines TRBV19 with TRBJ1-5; 8 bases are a match to TRBD1. The clonotype was recovered from a woman in her thirties or forties in good health and CMV-seronegative. CDR3 sequence: CASSLDRGSNQPQHF. The CDR3 DNA is TGTGCCAGTAGCCTAGACAGGGGTAGCAATCAGCCCCAGCATTTT.